One and the same sample provided the 17 T cell receptor beta chains below, sequenced in a study of blood T cells in healthy people across ages. PCR was performed a second time for roughly 6 to 12 cycles using a sample-barcoded 5' primer and a J-beta primer mix. In TCRdb, the 5' RACE reads were re-called with MiXCR into one record per CDR3 protein. The sample includes 1.5 million to 2 million distinct CDR3 sequences, roughly 49% of them seen just once. The sequencing input was blood. Receptors were obtained from a woman in her thirties or forties in good health.

The rearrangement links TRBV3-1 to TRBJ2-3; 9 bases match TRBD1. After removal of 4 bases from V and 4 bases from J, the junction contained 9 bases not matched to a gene. Germline values: CDR1 LGHDT, CDR2 YNNKEL (reference sequence). CDR3 length: 16 residues. In DNA, the CDR3 is TGTGCCAGCAGCCGCCCGGGGGGACAGGGTGCAGATACGCAGTATTTT. Its translation is CASSRPGGQGADTQYF.

This chain uses TRBV12-3 or TRBV12-4 with TRBJ1-1; the D gene is possibly TRBD1 (5 bases). V gave up 8 bases and J gave up 8 bases, with 15 bases separating them. There are 12 residues in the CDR3. The CDR3 loop is CASGAGSWEAFF. The CDR3, as DNA: TGTGCCAGCGGGGCAGGGTCCTGGGAAGCTTTCTTT.

In its sample, this clonotype was seen a few times. The chain uses TRBV10-3 and TRBJ2-7, with D uncertain. The CDR3 is made up of 15 amino acids. CDR1 ENHRY and CDR2 SYGVKD come from the germline V gene. V was shortened by 3 bases and J by 3 bases, with 15 bases between the two germline ends. The CDR3 loop is CAISDLGFKGYEQYF. The CDR3, as DNA: TGTGCCATCAGTGACTTAGGTTTTAAAGGCTACGAGCAGTACTTC.

This clonotype was picked up a small number of times. V gene TRBV7-2 combines with J gene TRBJ2-6; a weak D match, TRBD2 (7 bases). V gave up 1 base and J gave up 0 bases, with 13 bases separating them. Germline assignment: CDR1 SGHTA and CDR2 FQGNSA. CDR3 size: 18 residues. CDR3 in DNA: TGTGCCAGCAGCTTAGTTACGGGGGGCAGCTCTGGGGCCAACGTCCTGACTTTC. Encoded protein: CASSLVTGGSSGANVLTF.

This clonotype was detected a few times. The gene calls are TRBV20-1 and TRBJ2-5; 14 bases line up with TRBD2. The germline V gene encodes CDR1 DFQATT and CDR2 SNEGSKA (reference sequence). The CDR3 covers 16 residues. V gave up 6 bases and J gave up 4 bases; unmatched junction bases: 10. CDR3 loop: CSARTSGGPLGETQYF. The CDR3, as DNA: TGCAGTGCCAGGACTAGCGGGGGGCCCTTAGGAGAGACCCAGTACTTC.

The genes are TRBV6-2 or TRBV6-3 and TRBJ1-5; TRBD1 matches 9 bases. V lost 4 bases, J lost 6 bases, and 7 bases stayed unmatched. This CDR3 is built from 15 residues. CDR1 and CDR2 (germline): MNHEY, SVGEGT. Here the CDR3 DNA reads TGTGCCAGCAGTTCACAGGGGGCCATGGTTCAGCCCCAGCATTTT. It codes for CASSSQGAMVQPQHF.

This clonotype was counted only a few times. The V call is TRBV20-1, the J call TRBJ1-6; D unresolved. Germline CDR1 reads DFQATT; CDR2 reads SNEGSKA (reference sequence). CDR3 length equals 14 residues. V gave up 5 bases and J gave up 7 bases, with 15 bases separating them. The CDR3 protein is CSASLPLLNSPLHF. Written as DNA, the CDR3 is TGCAGTGCTTCCCTCCCTCTCCTAAATTCACCCCTCCACTTT.

The gene calls are TRBV4-2 and TRBJ2-4, with 8 bases lining up with TRBD1. Looked up from germline, CDR1 is LGHNA and CDR2 is YNFKEQ. V was pared by 4 bases and J by 13 bases, with 18 bases of the junction left unmatched. The length of the CDR3 is 16 residues. CDR3 nucleotide sequence: TGTGCCAGCAGCCCCATCCAGGAACAGGGGGTCGGTGAGCAGTACTTC. Protein sequence: CASSPIQEQGVGEQYF.

A few counts support this clonotype. The chain joins TRBV2 to TRBJ1-2, with D perhaps matching TRBD1 (5 bases). The CDR3 has 15 amino acids. Germline CDR1 SNHLY, CDR2 FYNNEI. Trimming took off 6 bases at V and 2 bases at J, with 16 bases between the two ends. The CDR3 bases are TGTGCCAGCAGGGCCGGCAGGGCTGAAAACTATGGCTACACCTTC. Amino acids: CASRAGRAENYGYTF.

The CDR3 nucleotides are TGTGCCAGCAGCCAAGAGTCTAGGGTTGCTGGCTACACCTTC. Protein sequence: CASSQESRVAGYTF. The chain links TRBV4-2 to TRBJ1-2; unclear D gene. Germline CDR1 and CDR2: LGHNA and YNFKEQ. V was shortened by 0 bases and J by 7 bases, with 12 bases between the two germline ends. This CDR3 has 14 residues.

The chain links TRBV3-1 to TRBJ2-1; weak D call: TRBD2 (5 bases). V was shortened by 0 bases and J by 8 bases, with 14 bases between the two germline ends. This CDR3 spans 15 amino acids. The germline V gene has CDR1 LGHDT and CDR2 YNNKEL (reference sequence). The CDR3, as DNA: TGTGCCAGCAGCCAAGAGAGGGTTTCAGTGGATGAGCAGTTCTTC. This translates into CASSQERVSVDEQFF.

V is TRBV4-1 and J is TRBJ1-4, with TRBD1 matching 10 bases. Per the germline V gene, CDR1 is MGHRA and CDR2 is YSYEKL. Trimming removed 2 bases from V and 8 bases from J; junction bases left unmatched: 5. The CDR3 is 15 residues long. CDR3 in DNA: TGCGCCAGCAGCCAAACCGGGACAGGGGAAGAAAAACTGTTTTTT. This translates into CASSQTGTGEEKLFF.

The chain has TRBV2 and TRBJ2-5; D is unclear. This CDR3 has 13 amino acids. The germline V gene encodes CDR1 SNHLY and CDR2 FYNNEI. V was cut by 7 bases and J by 3 bases, with 12 bases left in between. The CDR3 region has the DNA TGTGCCAGCAATGAGGCGGCAGAAGAGACCCAGTACTTC. Amino acid sequence: CASNEAAEETQYF. The variable domain in full, with the rest retrieved from reference TRBV2 and TRBJ2-5, is EPEVTQTPSHQVTQMGQEVILRCVPISNHLYFYWYRQILGQKVEFLVSFYNNEISEKSEIFDDQFSVERPDGSNFTLKIRSTKLEDSAMYFCASNEAAEETQYFGPGTRLLVL.

This clonotype showed up just a few times. The chain links TRBV5-5 to TRBJ2-1; D unclear. CDR3 length: 13 residues. CDR1 and CDR2 (germline): SGHKS, YYEKEE (reference sequence). V was clipped by 0 bases and J by 6 bases, with 7 bases between them. The chain's CDR3 is CASSLVAVNEQFF. The CDR3 region has the DNA TGTGCCAGCAGCTTGGTGGCGGTCAATGAGCAGTTCTTC.

This sequence joins TRBV4-3 and TRBJ1-6; D not resolved. Germline CDR1 LGHNA, CDR2 YSLEER. The CDR3 length is 18 residues. Trimming removed 2 bases at V and 3 bases at J, with 17 bases between. The CDR3 here is CASSQLVRDMGYNSPLHF. CDR3 coding DNA: TGCGCCAGCAGCCAACTAGTCCGCGATATGGGCTATAATTCACCCCTCCACTTT.

V gene TRBV20-1 combines with J gene TRBJ2-5; TRBD2 aligns across 8 bases. With V trimmed by 0 bases and J by 1 base, 7 bases remained unmatched. CDR1 and CDR2 from the germline V gene are DFQATT and SNEGSKA (reference sequence). This CDR3 contains 16 residues. The CDR3 sequence is CSARDLCGGLQETQYF. The CDR3 DNA reads as TGCAGTGCTAGAGATCTATGCGGGGGGCTCCAAGAGACCCAGTACTTC.

There are a few counts of this clonotype. The gene calls are TRBV20-1 and TRBJ2-3; 10 bases agree with TRBD1. The CDR3 sequence is 13 residues long. Looked up from germline, CDR1 is DFQATT and CDR2 is SNEGSKA (reference sequence). The CDR3 DNA reads as TGCAGCGACTCGGGACAGGGGAAGAATACGCAGTATTTT. This encodes CSDSGQGKNTQYF.